This TCR beta chain emerged from a study of Graves' ophthalmopathy and Graves' hyperthyroidism. RNA transcripts were the source from which TCR beta CDR3 regions were amplified. Amplification began with first-round RT-PCR using HTBI primers, then second-round multiplex PCR was performed. MiXCR was run by TCRdb on the multiplex PCR reads, yielding one entry per CDR3 protein. The repertoire holds over a million distinct CDR3 sequences, with roughly two fifths as singletons. The V and J ends lost 10 bases and 3 bases respectively, with 10 bases between them. Germline values: CDR1 WSHSY, CDR2 SAAADI. The CDR3 length is 12 residues.

Sample: peripheral blood or thyroid tissue (not recorded which). The chain joins TRBV10-2 to TRBJ1-5, with D maybe TRBD1 (5 bases). This clonotype originated in an adult man with Graves' hyperthyroidism. The CDR3 nucleotides read TGCGCCACCGGGGCCCTCAATCAGCCCCAGCATTTT. Protein product: CATGALNQPQHF.